These T cell receptor beta chains were read from a single sample in a study of blood T cell repertoires in COVID-19. The protocol was immunoSEQ multiplex PCR, while the TCRdb copy is restricted to in-frame clones and leaves out a portion. The sample records about 210,000 clones, around 85% being singletons. Sequenced: PBMCs or T cells enriched from blood (not recorded which). Every receptor here comes from a man aged 35 to 55 who had recovered from COVID-19. CDR3s include the opening cysteine and the closing phenylalanine or tryptophan. The order of the fields is J gene, D gene, clone size, V gene, CDR3 DNA, CDR3 protein. The D gene is left open where the match is weak. Size is stated for part of the rows, as once, few or many counts, or as a class when the clone is expanded.

J gene: TRBJ1-5; D gene: TRBD1; clone size: few; V gene: TRBV5-5; CDR3 DNA: TGTGCCAGCAGCCTCGACAGGGGCCCGGGTCAGCCCCAGCATTTT; CDR3 protein: CASSLDRGPGQPQHF
J gene: TRBJ1-2; D gene: NA; clone size: NA; V gene: TRBV7-9; CDR3 DNA: TGTGCCAGCAGCCCTACATCGGGTGGCTACACCTTC; CDR3 protein: CASSPTSGGYTF
J gene: TRBJ2-7; D gene: TRBD1; clone size: NA; V gene: TRBV19; CDR3 DNA: TGTGCCAGTAGTATGGTGTTAGGGACAGGGGGCGTTGAGCAGTACTTC; CDR3 protein: CASSMVLGTGGVEQYF
J gene: TRBJ1-1; D gene: NA; clone size: NA; V gene: TRBV21-1; CDR3 DNA: TGTGCCAGCAGCGAAAGGACAGGGACCGGGCACACTGAAGCTTTCTTT; CDR3 protein: CASSERTGTGHTEAFF
J gene: TRBJ2-3; D gene: NA; clone size: NA; V gene: TRBV5-4; CDR3 DNA: TGTGCCAGCAGGATGGAGATCACAGATACGCAGTATTTT; CDR3 protein: CASRMEITDTQYF
J gene: TRBJ1-2; D gene: TRBD1; clone size: NA; V gene: TRBV4-1; CDR3 DNA: TGCGCCAGCAGCCGACAGGGGGCGTCGAGGAACTATGGCTACACCTTC; CDR3 protein: CASSRQGASRNYGYTF
J gene: TRBJ2-7; D gene: TRBD1; clone size: NA; V gene: TRBV3-1/TRBV3-2; CDR3 DNA: TGTGCCAGCAGCCAAAGGGACAGTGCTCTCTGGGAGCAGTACTTC; CDR3 protein: CASSQRDSALWEQYF
J gene: TRBJ1-4; D gene: TRBD1; clone size: NA; V gene: TRBV9; CDR3 DNA: TGTGCCAGCAGCGTAGACAGGGGTAGTGAAAAACTGTTTTTT; CDR3 protein: CASSVDRGSEKLFF
J gene: TRBJ2-5; D gene: NA; clone size: NA; V gene: TRBV28; CDR3 DNA: TGTGCCAGCAGGAGACAGGGAGGATACGGCGACCAAGAGACCCAGTACTTC; CDR3 protein: CASRRQGGYGDQETQYF
J gene: TRBJ1-2; D gene: TRBD1; clone size: NA; V gene: TRBV5-5; CDR3 DNA: TGTGCCAGCAGCACACAGGGGAGGTACGGCTACACCTTC; CDR3 protein: CASSTQGRYGYTF
J gene: TRBJ2-1; D gene: TRBD2; clone size: NA; V gene: TRBV7-7; CDR3 DNA: TGTGCTAGCAGCCAAACTAGCGGGTCAGCCAATGAGCAGTTCTTC; CDR3 protein: CASSQTSGSANEQFF